Given below is one T cell receptor (beta chain) in context. Sequenced by immunoSEQ multiplex PCR; TCRdb stores in-frame clones only, minus some. This sample yields 200,000 to 250,000 clones, of which around four fifths are seen a single time; 5.1% belongs to the top ten. The V end lost 2 bases, the J end lost 5 bases, and 12 bases lay between the germline ends. The V gene's germline CDR1 is KGHSH and CDR2 LQKENI. The CDR3 extends over 14 amino acids. The record originates from a study of blood T cell repertoires in COVID-19. The specimen sequenced was peripheral blood. This chain connects TRBV18 to TRBJ2-5; unclear D gene. This clonotype was sampled from an older woman who had recovered from COVID-19. The chain's CDR3 is CASSPSMSRETQYF. The CDR3 DNA follows: TGTGCCAGCTCACCATCAATGAGTCGGGAGACCCAGTACTTC.